This record covers a single TCR beta chain. These data are taken from a study of blood T cell repertoires in COVID-19. Overall study context: Acute and convalescent COVID-19 specimens originated in the United States, Italy and Spain.

Per the germline V gene, CDR1 is MNHEY and CDR2 is SMNVEV (reference sequence). The V and J ends lost 0 bases and 5 bases, in that order; junction bases with no gene match: 0. This CDR3 region has 15 residues. Some clones are missing from TCRdb's copy, which holds only in-frame ones; the method was immunoSEQ multiplex PCR. The table includes 150,000 to 160,000 clones, roughly 83% detected once. The chain combines TRBV27 with TRBJ2-3; 12 nucleotides align to TRBD2. Material: peripheral blood. The sequence derives from a woman aged 55-75 years with COVID-19, enrolled during active disease. CDR3 loop: CASSLSTSGGDTQYF. CDR3 in DNA: TGTGCCAGCAGTTTATCGACTAGCGGGGGAGATACGCAGTATTTT.